The 16 T cell receptor beta chains given below trace back to one sample, sequenced in a study of breast tumors, draining lymph nodes, adjacent tissues (dated by TCRdb to about 2016). Library preparation used multiplex PCR. The sequencing machine was an Illumina HiSeq 2000. TCRdb reanalyzed the raw reads on its own, using fastp at Q25 for trimming and MiXCR for clone calling, and kept in-frame beta chains. Identical CDR3 protein sequences are pooled into one entry, listed with their most common genes and DNA. Counted in this sample were around 19,000 distinct CDR3 sequences; less than 40% of them appeared once. Jointly, the top ten make up roughly 10% of the sample. Material: breast tumor tissue. These receptors originate from a female donor with breast cancer. Some clones in this sample may be carry-over from other donors' samples.

In regard to this clonotype: One base away lies a much larger clone, so this may be a sequencing read error. The chain joins TRBV7-8 to TRBJ2-7; D gene ambiguous. Trimming removed 5 bases at V and 0 bases at J, with 5 bases between. CDR1 is SGHVS, CDR2 FQNEAQ, per germline. The CDR3 spans 12 residues. CDR3: CASSPISYEQYF. In DNA, the CDR3 is TGTGCCAGCAGCCCTATCTCCTACGAGCAGTACTTC.

This clonotype was picked up many times. The gene calls are TRBV4-3 and TRBJ2-7; 8 bases align to TRBD2. CDR3 length equals 15 residues. Per the germline V gene, CDR1 is LGHNA and CDR2 is YSLEER. V gave up 2 bases and J gave up 4 bases; unmatched junction bases: 7. CDR3 in DNA: TGCGCCAGCAGCCAAATTGCGGGAGGACCATACGAGCAGTACTTC. The encoded protein is CASSQIAGGPYEQYF.

In its sample, this clonotype was seen many times. The chain carries TRBV3-1 and TRBJ2-1; 7 bases map to TRBD1. Germline assignment: CDR1 LGHDT and CDR2 YNNKEL (reference sequence). J was trimmed by 5 bases and V by 2 bases; bases with no gene match: 3. This CDR3 spans 14 amino acids. CDR3 region: CASSQRDRNNEQFF. For the CDR3, the DNA is TGTGCCAGCAGCCAACGGGACAGAAACAATGAGCAGTTCTTC.

This clonotype qualifies as medium-sized. The chain recombines TRBV4-1 with TRBJ1-3; TRBD1 agrees at 7 bases. The germline gives CDR1 MGHRA, CDR2 YSYEKL. Trimming cost V 2 bases and J 0 bases; bases outside gene matches: 4. The CDR3 totals 16 residues. The CDR3 loop is CASSQSTGHSGNTIYF. CDR3 in DNA: TGCGCCAGCAGCCAATCGACAGGGCACTCTGGAAACACCATATATTTT.

This clonotype was found many times. V usage is TRBV29-1 and J usage is TRBJ2-7; 9 bases fit TRBD1. Looked up from germline, CDR1 is SQVTM and CDR2 is ANQGSEA. With 3 bases clipped from V and 1 base from J, the junction kept 7 bases outside the gene matches. The CDR3 extends over 15 amino acids. CDR3 in DNA: TGCAGCGTTGATTTGAGGGGACAGGGATCCTACGAGCAGTACTTC. Translation gives CSVDLRGQGSYEQYF.

As to this clonotype: With a much larger clone just one base away, this may be a read error. This rearrangement joins TRBV6-1 to TRBJ1-4; the match to TRBD1 covers 7 bases. CDR3 length: 16 residues. CDR1 is MNHNS and CDR2 is SASEGT in the germline V gene. The CDR3 is CASSETWDRYNGKLFF. The CDR3, as DNA: TGTGCCAGCAGTGAGACTTGGGACAGATATAATGGAAAACTGTTTTTT.

V gene TRBV20-1 combines with J gene TRBJ2-7; D unresolved. Looked up from germline, CDR1 is DFQATT and CDR2 is SNEGSKA (reference sequence). This CDR3 comprises 11 residues. V lost 3 bases and J lost 7, with 10 bases in between. CDR3 residues: CSASAYREQYF. The CDR3 nucleotides are TGCAGTGCTAGTGCTTACCGAGAGCAGTACTTC.

This clonotype was counted at least ten times. The chain carries TRBV12-3 or TRBV12-4 and TRBJ1-2; D uncertain. V was cut by 6 bases and J by 8 bases, with 13 bases left in between. This CDR3 spans 12 amino acids. CDR3 sequence (DNA): TGTGCCAGCAGAAGAGGACCTGGAGGCTACACCTTC. Its protein is CASRRGPGGYTF.

This clonotype came up many times. The chain combines TRBV20-1 with TRBJ2-5; 7 nucleotides line up with TRBD2. Germline CDR1 reads DFQATT; CDR2 reads SNEGSKA (reference sequence). The length of the CDR3 is 19 residues. The J segment lost 0 bases and the V segment lost 0 bases, leaving 16 bases of the junction unmatched. The CDR3 sequence: CSARDSVGKLAKHQETQYF. The CDR3 DNA follows: TGCAGTGCTAGAGATTCGGTTGGGAAACTAGCGAAGCACCAAGAGACCCAGTACTTC.

On this clonotype itself: Since a much larger clone is just one base distant, this may be a read error. This rearrangement joins TRBV30 to TRBJ2-6, with D perhaps TRBD2 (5 bases). The V and J ends lost 2 bases and 2 bases respectively, with 16 bases between them. The CDR3 is 17 amino acids. Germline V lookup: CDR1 GTSNPN, CDR2 SVGIG (reference sequence). The DNA of the CDR3 is TGTGCCTGGAGTCAGACCCGGACTTTCCCTGGGGCCAACGTCCTGACTTTC. Translation: CAWSQTRTFPGANVLTF.

To note about this clonotype: It is unclear where the CDR3 begins or ends on the DNA, so no DNA is shown, and the CDR3 is as TCRdb lists it. The chain joins TRBV7-3 to TRBJ2-1; TRBD1 is taken as the D call from the table, unchecked against the DNA. The CDR3 is 18 amino acids in total, end residues counted. CDR1 SGHTA and CDR2 FQGTGA come from the germline V gene. CDR3 region: CASSFYICSADREDEQFF.

This clonotype was found a few times. V gene TRBV3-1 combines with J gene TRBJ1-5; 7 nucleotides agree with TRBD1. The V segment lost 1 base and the J segment 6 bases; nucleotides outside the gene matches: 12. Germline V gives CDR1 LGHDT, CDR2 YNNKEL (reference sequence). This CDR3 is built from 17 residues. This CDR3 reads CASSQGGQGVLGQPQHF. CDR3 bases: TGTGCCAGCAGCCAAGGCGGCCAGGGGGTGTTGGGTCAGCCCCAGCATTTT.

Regarding this clonotype: This likely comes from a read error, as the CDR3 has no conserved phenylalanine or tryptophan at its end. The chain links TRBV27 to TRBJ1-6; 7 bases fit TRBD1. CDR3 length: 12 residues. Germline V gene lookup returns CDR1 MNHEY and CDR2 SMNVEV (reference sequence). CDR3 protein: CASRQGLSLLHL. The CDR3 DNA reads TGTGCCAGTCGACAGGGTTTGTCACTCCTCCACCTT.

This clonotype was seen repeatedly, ten times or more. It is likely a read error, because the conserved phenylalanine at the end of the CDR3 is missing. The chain combines TRBV30 with TRBJ1-2; D unresolved. The V and J ends lost 1 base and 8 bases respectively, with 8 bases between them. The CDR3 totals 11 residues. Germline V lookup: CDR1 GTSNPN, CDR2 SVGIG (reference sequence). The CDR3: CAWSAQVGYTL. The CDR3 coding sequence is TGTGCCTGGAGTGCCCAAGTGGGCTACACCCTC.

By share of the sample, this clonotype is medium-sized. The chain employs TRBV19 and TRBJ2-1; 8 bases agree with TRBD1. Trimming at V came to 7 bases and at J to 6 bases, leaving 8 bases not matched to a gene. CDR1 is LNHDA, CDR2 SQIVND, per germline (reference sequence). The CDR3 runs to 14 residues. CDR3 bases: TGTGCCAGTAAGCCGACAGGGGCTAGCAATGAGCAGTTCTTC. This codes for CASKPTGASNEQFF.

The table lists this clonotype with many counts. This sequence joins TRBV11-3 and TRBJ2-5; D remains unclear. The V gene lost 1 base and the J gene lost 2 bases, with 2 bases spanning the gap. The CDR3 is 12 amino acids. Germline values: CDR1 SGHNT, CDR2 YENEEA. This chain's CDR3 is CASSLGQETQYF. For the CDR3, the DNA is TGTGCCAGCAGCTTAGGTCAAGAGACCCAGTACTTC.